These 11 T cell receptor beta chains share one sample of origin, sequenced in a study of early T cells in non-severe SARS-CoV-2 infection. In TCRdb, the 5' RACE reads were re-called with MiXCR into one record per CDR3 protein. The repertoire holds some 49,000 distinct CDR3 sequences, roughly 10% seen once, with around 9.1% in the top ten. Input material: whole blood. These receptors were obtained from an adult who was a healthcare worker with PCR-confirmed SARS-CoV-2 infection or an uninfected control (not recorded which).

This clonotype was counted between two and nine times. The rearrangement uses TRBV27 and TRBJ2-7; 10 bases map to TRBD1. CDR1 and CDR2 (germline): MNHEY, SMNVEV (reference sequence). The trim removed 4 bases at V and 4 bases at J, leaving 7 bases unmatched. The CDR3 spans 15 residues. CDR3 nucleotide sequence: TGTGCCAGCAGTTCTTTGGACAGGGGGTTATACGAGCAGTACTTC. Translation: CASSSLDRGLYEQYF.

This clonotype was seen just once. J is TRBJ1-2 and V is TRBV13; D ambiguous. The CDR3 is made up of 14 amino acids. Trimming shortened V by 0 bases and J by 4 bases, and 9 bases separated the two germline ends. Germline CDR1 PRHDT, CDR2 FYEKMQ (reference sequence). CDR3 sequence: CASSLGDGLYGYTF. The CDR3 DNA reads TGTGCCAGCAGCTTAGGGGACGGCCTCTATGGCTACACCTTC.

This clonotype has just a few counts. The rearrangement joins TRBV6-6 to TRBJ2-1, with a tentative D call TRBD1 (5 bases). Trimming cost V 2 bases and J 6 bases, with 11 bases left between them. The CDR3 sequence is 14 residues long. Germline CDR1 and CDR2: MNHNY and SVGAGI (reference sequence). Here the CDR3 DNA reads TGTGCCAGCAGTTACGGTACGCAGGGCAATGAGCAGTTCTTC. Its translation is CASSYGTQGNEQFF.

This clonotype was counted only a few times. V and J are TRBV5-1 and TRBJ1-2; possible D gene TRBD1, 5 bases. CDR3 length: 12 residues. Per germline, CDR1 SGHRS and CDR2 YFSETQ. V lost 3 bases, J lost 4 bases, and 7 bases lay in between. The chain's CDR3 is CASSSDSYGYTF. The CDR3 coding sequence is TGCGCCAGCAGCTCCGACAGCTATGGCTACACCTTC.

This clonotype has more than one count but fewer than ten. The V and J genes are TRBV7-9 and TRBJ1-1; 9 nucleotides line up with TRBD1. Looked up from germline, CDR1 is SEHNR and CDR2 is FQNEAQ (reference sequence). This CDR3 has 15 amino acids. The V gene end was trimmed by 4 bases and the J gene end by 8 bases; junction bases not matched to a gene: 11. The CDR3 nucleotides read TGTGCCAGCAGCTCAAGGAGGACAGGGGCGGGCGAAGCTTTCTTT. This codes for CASSSRRTGAGEAFF. The full variable domain, with the rest looked up from reference TRBV7-9 and TRBJ1-1, is DTGVSQNPRHKITKRGQNVTFRCDPISEHNRLYWYRQTLGQGPEFLTYFQNEAQLEKSRLLSDRFSAERPKGSFSTLEIQRTEQGDSAMYLCASSSRRTGAGEAFFGQGTRLTVV.

This clonotype was detected many times. This chain uses TRBV20-1 with TRBJ2-2, with 7 bases identical to TRBD2. The germline gives CDR1 DFQATT, CDR2 SNEGSKA (reference sequence). With 3 bases clipped from V and 4 bases from J, the junction kept 11 bases outside the gene matches. The CDR3 has 16 amino acids. CDR3 region: CSARDLGGKGTGELFF. In nucleotides, the CDR3 is TGCAGTGCTAGGGACTTGGGGGGGAAGGGCACCGGGGAGCTGTTTTTT.

This chain joins TRBV10-3 and TRBJ2-3; 8 bases align to TRBD2. This CDR3 has 14 amino acids. Per the germline V gene, CDR1 is ENHRY and CDR2 is SYGVKD. V shed 10 bases and J 4 bases; nucleotides not matched to a gene: 10. This chain's CDR3 is CATQRESHPDTQYF. In nucleotides, the CDR3 is TGTGCCACCCAGCGGGAGTCTCATCCAGATACGCAGTATTTT.

This clonotype was picked up a small number of times. This chain connects TRBV20-1 to TRBJ1-5; 7 nucleotides match TRBD1. The germline V gene encodes CDR1 DFQATT and CDR2 SNEGSKA (reference sequence). With V trimmed by 5 bases and J by 3 bases, 10 bases remained unmatched. CDR3 size: 15 residues. The CDR3: CSAARQGSSNQPQHF. The DNA of the CDR3 is TGCAGTGCTGCCCGACAGGGTTCCTCCAATCAGCCCCAGCATTTT.

This chain connects TRBV29-1 to TRBJ2-3; 10 nucleotides match TRBD1. The CDR3 is 14 residues long. Germline values: CDR1 SQVTM, CDR2 ANQGSEA. V lost 4 bases, J lost 6 bases, and 7 bases stayed unmatched. The CDR3 bases are TGCAGCGTTGCCCCGGGACAGGGGATGGATACGCAGTATTTT. Its translation is CSVAPGQGMDTQYF.

This clonotype has at least ten counts. The chain carries TRBV12-3 or TRBV12-4 and TRBJ2-7; 7 bases line up with TRBD2. V trimming: 2 bases; J trimming: 2 bases; junction bases outside the gene matches: 9. This CDR3 is built from 16 residues. The CDR3 nucleotides read TGTGCCAGCAGTTTATCGGTTGGGGGGGGAACCTACGAGCAGTACTTC. This encodes CASSLSVGGGTYEQYF.

In nucleotides, the CDR3 is TGTGCCATCATGGGACAGGAGGCCTACGAGCAGTACTTC. Protein sequence: CAIMGQEAYEQYF. The V call is TRBV10-3, the J call TRBJ2-7; the match to TRBD1 covers 8 bases. V was clipped by 7 bases and J by 2 bases; unmatched bases: 4. This CDR3 is 13 amino acids long. The germline gives CDR1 ENHRY, CDR2 SYGVKD.